Below are 31 T cell receptor beta chains sequenced from a single sample in a study of T cell responses to AZD1222 COVID-19 vaccine. The table came from immunoSEQ multiplex PCR; TCRdb's copy has only in-frame clones and leaves some out. Among around 180,000 clones listed, around 88% were seen once. Sequencing was performed on peripheral blood, taken on day 0 of AZD1222 vaccination. These receptors were taken from an adult in good health.

The chain uses TRBV30 and TRBJ1-2; D is possibly TRBD1 (5 bases). Germline V gene data show CDR1 as GTSNPN and CDR2 as SVGIG (reference sequence). This CDR3 has 15 residues. V was shortened by 1 base and J by 2 bases, with 14 bases between the two germline ends. CDR3 bases: TGTGCCTGGAGTGCCGATGACAGTCCCAACTATGGCTACACCTTC. Its translation: CAWSADDSPNYGYTF.

The chain combines TRBV14 with TRBJ2-2; D call uncertain. Trimming cost V 2 bases and J 5 bases, with 9 bases left between them. This CDR3 is built from 14 residues. Germline CDR1 SGHDN, CDR2 FVKESK. The CDR3 DNA is TGTGCCAGCAGCCAAAACCCGGATACCGGGGAGCTGTTTTTT. Amino acid sequence: CASSQNPDTGELFF.

This chain joins TRBV6-5 and TRBJ2-7; 12 bases fit TRBD1. The CDR3 is 15 amino acids. Germline assignment: CDR1 MNHEY and CDR2 SVGAGI. V shed 2 bases and J 4 bases; nucleotides not matched to a gene: 3. Written as DNA, the CDR3 is TGTGCCAGCAGTTACGGGACAGGGGGCCTATACGAGCAGTACTTC. Its protein is CASSYGTGGLYEQYF.

CDR3 in DNA: TGTGCCAGCAGCTTAAGGCCGACTAGCGGTCTGGGAAGGGAGCAGTTCTTC. It codes for CASSLRPTSGLGREQFF. This chain joins TRBV5-4 and TRBJ2-1; 9 bases map to TRBD2. This CDR3 comprises 17 residues. Trimming at V came to 2 bases and at J to 10 bases, leaving 16 bases not matched to a gene. CDR1 is SGHNT, CDR2 YYREEE, per germline (reference sequence).

The CDR3 DNA is TGTGCCAGCAGCTTATCCGGGGTGAATCAGCCCCAGCATTTT. The encoded protein is CASSLSGVNQPQHF. The chain joins TRBV11-1 to TRBJ1-5, with D hard to call. With 2 bases removed from V and 4 bases from J, the gap between germline ends came to 9 bases. CDR1 is SGHAT, CDR2 FQDESV, per germline (reference sequence). This CDR3 is built from 14 residues.

CDR3 DNA sequence: TGTGCCAGCAGCCAAGGGTACAGCTCGTCCTATGGCTACACCTTC. It is translated as CASSQGYSSSYGYTF. V gene TRBV14 combines with J gene TRBJ1-2, with D unresolved. The CDR3 length is 15 residues. V was cut by 1 base and J by 4 bases, with 13 bases left in between. Germline assignment: CDR1 SGHDN and CDR2 FVKESK.

V gene TRBV7-3 combines with J gene TRBJ1-6; maybe TRBD1 (5 bases). Germline CDR1 SGHTA, CDR2 FQGTGA. The CDR3 is 15 residues long. V lost 5 bases to trimming and J lost 6 bases, with 14 bases between them. The CDR3 region has the DNA TGTGCCAGCAGCCCCAGGGATCCTGGTAATTCACCCCTCCACTTT. Encoded protein: CASSPRDPGNSPLHF.

This sequence joins TRBV7-9 and TRBJ1-2, with D tentatively TRBD1 (6 bases). Trimming left V 10 bases short and J 8 bases short, with 11 bases between. This CDR3 comprises 10 residues. The V gene's germline CDR1 is SEHNR and CDR2 FQNEAQ (reference sequence). The CDR3 region is CAIRQEGYTF. In DNA, the CDR3 is TGTGCCATTAGACAGGAGGGCTACACCTTC.

The chain combines TRBV5-5 with TRBJ1-1, with D perhaps matching TRBD1 (6 bases). Trimming took off 3 bases at V and 1 base at J, with 13 bases between the two ends. The germline gives CDR1 SGHKS, CDR2 YYEKEE (reference sequence). The CDR3 length is 15 residues. The DNA for the CDR3 is TGTGCCAGCAGCTCTGTGGGGGGCCCGAACACTGAAGCTTTCTTT. It yields the protein CASSSVGGPNTEAFF. The whole variable domain, filled in from reference TRBV5-5 and TRBJ1-1, reads DAGVTQSPTHLIKTRGQQVTLRCSPISGHKSVSWYQQVLGQGPQFIFQYYEKEERGRGNFPDRFSARQFPNYSSELNVNALLLGDSALYLCASSSVGGPNTEAFFGQGTRLTVV.

This chain uses TRBV7-6 with TRBJ1-1; tentatively, D is TRBD1 (5 bases). CDR1 SGHVS and CDR2 FNYEAQ come from the germline V gene. The CDR3 is made up of 15 amino acids. Trimming shortened V by 5 bases and J by 1 base, and 14 bases separated the two germline ends. The DNA for the CDR3 is TGTGCCAGCAGCCGGGGGTCAGGGTGGAACACTGAAGCTTTCTTT. Amino acid sequence: CASSRGSGWNTEAFF.

This chain links TRBV5-6 with TRBJ2-7; 8 nucleotides line up with TRBD1. The CDR3 runs to 15 residues. Germline CDR1 and CDR2: SGHDT and YYEEEE. V dropped 2 bases and J dropped 3; count of bases not matched to a gene: 7. CDR3 nucleotides: TGTGCCAGCAGCTTAGATCAGGGGGCCGGCTACGAGCAGTACTTC. Translating it yields CASSLDQGAGYEQYF.

The rearrangement uses TRBV6-5 and TRBJ1-4; D is ambiguous. V was pared by 6 bases and J by 1 base, with 9 bases between. The CDR3 is made up of 14 amino acids. Germline assignment: CDR1 MNHEY and CDR2 SVGAGI. The CDR3 region has the DNA TGTGCCAGCAGCGCCTCGGGAACTAATGAAAAACTGTTTTTT. Translation gives CASSASGTNEKLFF.

This chain links TRBV10-3 with TRBJ2-7, with TRBD1 as a possible D gene (5 bases). CDR3 size: 13 residues. Trimming took 8 bases from V and 0 from J, leaving 11 bases between them. Germline V gives CDR1 ENHRY, CDR2 SYGVKD. The CDR3 DNA is TGTGCCATCGCGTATGGGGCCTCCTACGAGCAGTACTTC. As protein: CAIAYGASYEQYF.

The chain has TRBV7-2 and TRBJ1-1; D gene unclear. Germline CDR1 SGHTA, CDR2 FQGNSA. This CDR3 comprises 16 residues. The V gene lost 5 bases and the J gene lost 1 base, with 17 bases spanning the gap. CDR3 bases: TGTGCCAGCAGCGCAATCCCCGGACCGAAGAACACTGAAGCTTTCTTT. It translates to CASSAIPGPKNTEAFF. Using reference TRBV7-2 and TRBJ1-1 for the parts outside the CDR3, the full variable domain is GAGVSQSPSNKVTEKGKDVELRCDPISGHTALYWYRQSLGQGLEFLIYFQGNSAPDKSGLPSDRFSAERTGGSVSTLTIQRTQQEDSAVYLCASSAIPGPKNTEAFFGQGTRLTVV.

This sequence joins TRBV29-1 and TRBJ2-7, with 9 bases identical to TRBD1. This CDR3 has 14 residues. The ends lost 3 bases at V and 2 bases at J; junction bases unmatched: 5. CDR1 and CDR2 (germline): SQVTM, ANQGSEA. CDR3 DNA sequence: TGCAGCGTTGAGGGGACAGGGCTCACCTACGAGCAGTACTTC. Protein product: CSVEGTGLTYEQYF.

The CDR3 DNA follows: TGTGCCAGCAGCTTTCGGACAGGGAGAGAGCAGTTCTTC. Its protein is CASSFRTGREQFF. The chain links TRBV5-6 to TRBJ2-1; 8 nucleotides match TRBD1. Trimming took 2 bases from V and 10 from J; bases not matched to a gene: 5. The CDR3 runs to 13 residues. Germline V CDR1 and CDR2: SGHDT, YYEEEE.

This clone was observed once. The rearrangement uses TRBV9 and TRBJ1-5; TRBD1 is a possible D gene (6 bases). V lost 2 bases and J 3 bases, leaving 18 bases between the germline ends. This CDR3 comprises 17 residues. Germline V gene data show CDR1 as SGDLS and CDR2 as YYNGEE. As DNA, the CDR3 is TGTGCCAGCAGCGTTGGAACAGGGAAGGGCCCCAATCAGCCCCAGCATTTT. This encodes CASSVGTGKGPNQPQHF.

Only one count was recorded for this clone. The chain recombines TRBV19 with TRBJ1-5; possibly TRBD1 for D (5 bases). CDR3 length: 15 amino acids. Germline values: CDR1 LNHDA, CDR2 SQIVND (reference sequence). V lost 5 bases to trimming and J lost 6 bases, with 17 bases between them. CDR3 loop: CASSPSARASQPQHF. The DNA of the CDR3 is TGTGCCAGTAGTCCGTCGGCCAGGGCGAGTCAGCCCCAGCATTTT.

The chain combines TRBV7-9 with TRBJ1-5; D is unclear. The V gene's germline CDR1 is SEHNR and CDR2 FQNEAQ (reference sequence). The CDR3 contains 14 residues. Trimming left V 5 bases short and J 0 bases short, with 8 bases between. CDR3 loop: CASSPTDSNQPQHF. The CDR3, as DNA: TGTGCCAGCAGCCCTACAGATAGCAATCAGCCCCAGCATTTT.

The CDR3 DNA sequence: TGTGCCAGCAGACCGGGGGGGGGCTCTGGAAACACCATATATTTT. It yields the protein CASRPGGGSGNTIYF. The rearrangement links TRBV6-5 to TRBJ1-3; perhaps TRBD1 as D (5 bases). Trimming cost V 6 bases and J 0 bases, with 12 bases left between them. The germline V gene has CDR1 MNHEY and CDR2 SVGAGI. CDR3 length: 15 amino acids.

The J gene is TRBJ2-7, the V gene TRBV19; D not certain. Trimming cost V 1 base and J 2 bases, with 9 bases left between them. The CDR3 spans 14 residues. Per the germline V gene, CDR1 is LNHDA and CDR2 is SQIVND (reference sequence). The CDR3 nucleotides read TGTGCCAGTAGTATAGTGGCGGAGACCTACGAGCAGTACTTC. The encoded protein is CASSIVAETYEQYF.

The chain couples TRBV5-5 to TRBJ1-3; weak D call: TRBD1 (6 bases). The CDR3 has 15 residues. Germline V gives CDR1 SGHKS, CDR2 YYEKEE (reference sequence). V dropped 3 bases and J dropped 1 base, with 11 bases sitting between them. Written as DNA, the CDR3 is TGTGCCAGCAGCTACCTCACAGGGTCTGGAAACACCATATATTTT. This codes for CASSYLTGSGNTIYF.

CDR3 DNA sequence: TGTGCCAGCAGCTTAGAGGCCAGACGAAACACTGAAGCTTTCTTT. Protein sequence: CASSLEARRNTEAFF. V usage is TRBV7-2 and J usage is TRBJ1-1; D unresolved. The CDR3 loop spans 15 amino acids. Trimming removed 1 base from V and 2 bases from J, with 11 bases in between. CDR1 SGHTA and CDR2 FQGNSA come from the germline V gene.

V usage is TRBV13 and J usage is TRBJ2-3; 9 bases map to TRBD1. The CDR3 spans 15 residues. J lost 6 bases, V lost 3 bases, and 7 bases had no gene match. Germline assignment: CDR1 PRHDT and CDR2 FYEKMQ (reference sequence). The CDR3 DNA sequence: TGTGCCAGCAGCTTTGGGACAGGGAAAGGGGATACGCAGTATTTT. As protein: CASSFGTGKGDTQYF.

This chain connects TRBV4-1 to TRBJ2-7; 12 bases align to TRBD2. Germline trimming cut 2 bases from V and 7 bases from J; bases unmatched to any gene: 6. This CDR3 spans 15 amino acids. Germline CDR1 is MGHRA and CDR2 is YSYEKL. CDR3 loop: CASSQTLAGGGEQYF. CDR3 nucleotides: TGCGCCAGCAGCCAAACTCTAGCGGGAGGGGGTGAGCAGTACTTC.

The count of this clone is one. The chain carries TRBV12-5 and TRBJ2-7; D is undetermined. CDR1 and CDR2 (germline): LGHNT, FRNRAP. The V gene lost 2 bases and the J gene lost 5 bases, with 1 base spanning the gap. This CDR3 has 10 amino acids. As DNA, the CDR3 is TGTGCTAGTGGTTTGAACGAGCAGTACTTC. Its translation is CASGLNEQYF.

The chain has TRBV28 and TRBJ1-5, with a possible D match to TRBD1 (6 bases). The V gene's germline CDR1 is MDHEN and CDR2 SYDVKM. The CDR3 sequence is 13 residues long. Trimming pared 4 bases from V and 4 bases from J, leaving 8 bases between. CDR3 loop: CASSWDTNQPQHF. The CDR3 coding sequence is TGTGCCAGCAGTTGGGACACAAATCAGCCCCAGCATTTT.

This chain links TRBV7-9 with TRBJ2-1, with D possibly being TRBD2 (6 bases). Per the germline V gene, CDR1 is SEHNR and CDR2 is FQNEAQ (reference sequence). There are 13 residues in the CDR3. Between the trimmed V and J ends, which lost 3 bases and 9 bases, there was a span of 12 bases. The CDR3 region is CASSFGGAGEQFF. CDR3 sequence (DNA): TGTGCCAGCAGCTTTGGAGGGGCAGGTGAGCAGTTCTTC.

The rearrangement joins TRBV12-3 or TRBV12-4 to TRBJ1-1, with D unclear. The CDR3 spans 13 residues. Deletions cut 2 bases from V and 8 bases from J, with 12 bases between. CDR3 sequence: CASSLSAGPEAFF. Written as DNA, the CDR3 is TGTGCCAGCAGTTTAAGTGCTGGCCCCGAAGCTTTCTTT.

The chain recombines TRBV28 with TRBJ1-4, with D maybe TRBD1 (5 bases). The germline V gene has CDR1 MDHEN and CDR2 SYDVKM. Trimming left V 8 bases short and J 1 base short, with 17 bases between. The CDR3 runs 16 residues. CDR3 nucleotides: TGTGCCAGCTCCATGGGAGGGGTTCGAACTAATGAAAAACTGTTTTTT. It codes for CASSMGGVRTNEKLFF.

The chain carries TRBV6-5 and TRBJ2-5, with D uncertain. V was trimmed by 7 bases and J by 1 base, leaving 10 bases between them. Germline V CDR1 and CDR2: MNHEY, SVGAGI. CDR3 size: 13 residues. In DNA form, the CDR3 reads TGTGCCAGCACCTTACCGAGCCAAGAGACCCAGTACTTC. Its protein is CASTLPSQETQYF.